Only one count was recorded for the clone carrying this T cell receptor beta chain. The data are from a study of control samples from healthy donors and cancer patients. CDR3 length: 16 residues. The ends lost 5 bases at V and 5 bases at J; junction bases unmatched: 13. The germline V gene has CDR1 LGHDT and CDR2 YNNKEL (reference sequence). Measured with immunoSEQ multiplex PCR; TCRdb has only the in-frame clones, and not every one. The table includes some 80,000 clones, roughly 90% detected once. The chain is built from TRBV3-1 (or the pseudogene TRBV3-2) and TRBJ2-7; 9 bases are shared with TRBD1. The specimen sequenced was blood. This clonotype was sampled from a man aged 50 or older in good health. As DNA, the CDR3 is TGTGCCAGCAGCGTCTCCCGGGACAGGGTCCGCGACGAGCAGTACTTC. This translates into CASSVSRDRVRDEQYF.